These 3 T cell receptor beta chains came from one sample sequenced in a study of blood T cells in healthy people across ages. Through a sample-barcoded 5' primer and a J-beta primer mix, a second PCR was run for roughly 7 to 12 cycles. Using its own MiXCR run on the 5' RACE reads, TCRdb lists one record per CDR3 protein. The sample has about 1.4 million distinct CDR3 sequences, approximately 59% seen once; the top ten hold over 5.5%. Sequencing was done on a sample of blood. The receptors here all came from a man aged 18 to 29 in good health.

The J gene is TRBJ2-5, the V gene TRBV4-2; D is undetermined. The end of the DNA aligns better with TRBJ2-7, so the J call may be wrong. The CDR3 spans 15 residues. The germline V gene has CDR1 LGHNA and CDR2 YNFKEQ. The DNA for the CDR3 is TGTGCCAGCAGCCAAGGTCGAAGGGCCTACTACGAGCAGTACTTC. This translates into CASSQGRRAYYEQYF.

CDR3 bases: TGTGCCAGCAGCGTAGATTTCGGAACAGATACGCAGTATTTT. Amino acids: CASSVDFGTDTQYF. The chain combines TRBV9 with TRBJ2-3; D call uncertain. The CDR3 totals 14 residues. V lost 0 bases to trimming and J lost 3 bases, with 8 bases between them. Germline CDR1 reads SGDLS; CDR2 reads YYNGEE.

This clonotype was observed a few times. The chain combines TRBV2 with TRBJ2-7, with D possibly matching TRBD1 (6 bases). V gave up 0 bases and J gave up 0 bases, with 18 bases separating them. The CDR3 spans 18 residues. Germline lookup yields CDR1 SNHLY and CDR2 FYNNEI. CDR3 loop: CASSEASQTQGFSYEQYF. CDR3 nucleotides: TGTGCCAGCAGTGAAGCGAGCCAGACACAGGGATTCTCCTACGAGCAGTACTTC.